Below, 22 T cell receptor beta chains from the same sample are listed, as sequenced in a study of Ad26.COV2.S vaccination and SARS-CoV-2 variants. Documented treatment: approximately 18 received Ad26.COV2.S at low or high dose, single or two shots; 5 received placebo; per-sample allocation not given. Repertoires come from day 63 after the first vaccine or placebo injection. Produced via immunoSEQ multiplex PCR; TCRdb's table is partial and in-frame only. The sample consists of some 640,000 clones, around 92% of them appearing once. The specimen comprised peripheral blood, sampled in a trial of Ad26.COV2.S vaccine versus placebo. These receptors were collected from a person aged 18-65 years who received the Ad26.COV2.S COVID-19 vaccine or a placebo.

This clone was observed a few times. V and J are TRBV7-2 and TRBJ2-4; D remains unclear. This CDR3 comprises 14 residues. The V end lost 3 bases, the J end lost 8 bases, and 14 bases lay between the germline ends. In germline, CDR1 is SGHTA, CDR2 FQGNSA. In DNA form, the CDR3 reads TGTGCCAGCAGCTTGAATGTAGGAGAGCACATTCAGTACTTC. This encodes CASSLNVGEHIQYF.

The genes are TRBV7-8 and TRBJ1-2; 7 nucleotides line up with TRBD1. V shed 3 bases and J 2 bases; nucleotides not matched to a gene: 3. The germline V gene encodes CDR1 SGHVS and CDR2 FQNEAQ. The CDR3 has 14 amino acids. This CDR3 reads CASSFGTVNYGYTF. Written as DNA, the CDR3 is TGTGCCAGCAGCTTTGGGACAGTGAACTATGGCTACACCTTC.

The CDR3 reads CASSLSDTQYF. Here the CDR3 DNA reads TGCGCCAGCAGCTTGTCCGATACGCAGTATTTT. V is TRBV5-1 and J is TRBJ2-3, with D hard to call. Germline V gene data show CDR1 as SGHRS and CDR2 as YFSETQ. Trimming left V 1 base short and J 6 bases short, with 3 bases between. There are 11 residues in the CDR3.

This rearrangement joins TRBV29-1 to TRBJ2-5, with a possible D match to TRBD2 (6 bases). CDR1 and CDR2 from the germline V gene are SQVTM and ANQGSEA. With 3 bases removed from V and 5 bases from J, the gap between germline ends came to 13 bases. CDR3 length equals 13 residues. CDR3 region: CSVEDSGGETQYF. CDR3 DNA sequence: TGCAGCGTTGAGGATTCCGGAGGGGAGACCCAGTACTTC.

The chain joins TRBV7-2 to TRBJ2-2, with D hard to call. In germline, CDR1 is SGHTA, CDR2 FQGNSA. V was clipped by 5 bases and J by 4 bases, with 11 bases between them. This CDR3 contains 14 residues. CDR3 nucleotide sequence: TGTGCCAGCAGCCCTTACATATTCACCGGGGAGCTGTTTTTT. Translating it yields CASSPYIFTGELFF.

This clone appeared many times. This chain uses TRBV2 with TRBJ2-7; D is ambiguous. CDR3 length: 14 residues. Germline CDR1 SNHLY, CDR2 FYNNEI. Trimming took 3 bases from V and 0 from J, leaving 9 bases between them. The CDR3 here is CASSEGTDSYEQYF. CDR3 coding DNA: TGTGCCAGCAGTGAGGGCACCGACTCCTACGAGCAGTACTTC.

The V call is TRBV7-8, the J call TRBJ2-2; D not certain. CDR3 size: 12 residues. V shed 5 bases and J shed 2 bases, with 3 bases lying between them. Germline-derived CDR1 and CDR2 are SGHVS and FQNEAQ. CDR3 DNA: TGTGCCAGCAGCGAAAACACCGGGGAGCTGTTTTTT. As protein: CASSENTGELFF. Full variable domain (missing parts from reference TRBV7-8 and TRBJ2-2): GAGVSQSPRYKVAKRGQDVALRCDPISGHVSLFWYQQALGQGPEFLTYFQNEAQLDKSGLPSDRFFAERPEGSVSTLKIQRTQQEDSAVYLCASSENTGELFFGEGSRLTVL.

The chain links TRBV18 to TRBJ1-5; D not resolved. The CDR3 runs 13 residues. Germline-derived CDR1 and CDR2 are KGHSH and LQKENI. V was clipped by 3 bases and J by 5 bases, with 8 bases between them. The CDR3 loop is CASSPGTHQPQHF. CDR3 in DNA: TGTGCCAGCTCACCCGGCACCCATCAGCCCCAGCATTTT.

The genes are TRBV29-1 and TRBJ1-2; no firm D call. The CDR3 loop spans 12 amino acids. Germline values: CDR1 SQVTM, CDR2 ANQGSEA. V was shortened by 0 bases and J by 8 bases, with 10 bases between the two germline ends. CDR3 in DNA: TGCAGCGTTGAAGACCGGGTAAGAGGCTACACCTTC. Its translation: CSVEDRVRGYTF.

This clone is a singleton in its sample. The chain carries TRBV6-5 and TRBJ2-7; no clear D. In germline, CDR1 is MNHEY, CDR2 SVGAGI. The CDR3 totals 13 residues. Trimming took 8 bases from V and 6 from J, leaving 17 bases between them. The CDR3 DNA follows: TGTGCCAGCGTAAGGTGGGGTTCCGGCGAGCAGTACTTC. Protein: CASVRWGSGEQYF.

The CDR3 sequence is CASSQDRGTTYGYTF. In nucleotides, the CDR3 is TGTGCCAGCAGCCAAGATCGTGGGACAACCTATGGCTACACCTTC. The chain has TRBV4-2 and TRBJ1-2; D perhaps matches TRBD1 (6 bases). Germline loops: CDR1 LGHNA, CDR2 YNFKEQ. The CDR3 length is 15 residues. V was cut by 0 bases and J by 4 bases, with 12 bases left in between.

Notes on this clone: Other nucleotide sequences from this sample produce the same CDR3. The gene calls are TRBV5-1 and TRBJ2-1; 7 bases line up with TRBD2. The germline CDR1 and CDR2 sequences are SGHRS and YFSETQ. The junction had 0 bases not matched to a gene; V was cut back by 0 bases and J by 0 bases. There are 15 residues in the CDR3. The CDR3 region has the DNA TGCGCCAGCAGCTTGGGCGGGAGCTCCTACAATGAGCAGTTCTTC. The encoded protein is CASSLGGSSYNEQFF.

The chain employs TRBV5-6 and TRBJ1-2; maybe TRBD1 (6 bases). The germline V gene has CDR1 SGHDT and CDR2 YYEEEE. The CDR3 runs 14 residues. V gave up 0 bases and J gave up 11 bases, with 17 bases separating them. The CDR3 is CASSLGGQLWRYTF. The CDR3 DNA follows: TGTGCCAGCAGCTTGGGCGGACAGCTATGGCGGTACACCTTC.

This chain uses TRBV6-4 with TRBJ2-6, with 7 positions matching TRBD1. Germline CDR1 and CDR2: MRHNA and SNTAGT. This CDR3 has 18 residues. J lost 4 bases, V lost 2 bases, and 11 bases had no gene match. The CDR3 sequence: CASSDTDRTLSGANVLTF. CDR3 nucleotides: TGTGCCAGCAGTGACACGGACAGGACCCTCTCCGGGGCCAACGTCCTGACTTTC.

This sequence joins TRBV5-1 and TRBJ2-3; D possibly corresponds to TRBD1 (5 bases). V was cut by 4 bases and J by 6 bases, with 18 bases left in between. CDR1 and CDR2 (germline): SGHRS, YFSETQ. This CDR3 region has 15 residues. The CDR3 region has the DNA TGCGCCAGCAGCGGGATGGATGACAGTTTCGATACGCAGTATTTT. Its translation is CASSGMDDSFDTQYF.

The V gene is TRBV5-6, the J gene TRBJ2-5; 9 nucleotides match TRBD2. This CDR3 region has 16 residues. Germline CDR1 reads SGHDT; CDR2 reads YYEEEE. V was clipped by 6 bases and J by 5 bases; unmatched bases: 14. CDR3: CASTPAGGLGRETQYF. The CDR3 DNA reads TGTGCCAGCACCCCGGCGGGAGGGTTGGGGCGCGAGACCCAGTACTTC.

The chain couples TRBV18 to TRBJ1-2, with D unresolved. V lost 0 bases and J lost 3, with 2 bases in between. The CDR3 sequence is 12 residues long. Looked up from germline, CDR1 is KGHSH and CDR2 is LQKENI. CDR3 amino acids: CASSPPDYGYTF. The CDR3, as DNA: TGTGCCAGCTCACCACCGGACTATGGCTACACCTTC.

The rearrangement uses TRBV6-4 and TRBJ2-1; 9 bases agree with TRBD1. V dropped 6 bases and J dropped 4; count of bases not matched to a gene: 13. The CDR3 contains 17 residues. Germline loops: CDR1 MRHNA, CDR2 SNTAGT. CDR3 sequence reads: CASRPDRGDLSYNEQFF. DNA for the CDR3: TGTGCCAGCAGACCGGACAGGGGAGACCTTTCGTACAATGAGCAGTTCTTC.

The chain couples TRBV25-1 to TRBJ2-7; TRBD1 agrees at 10 bases. The CDR3 loop spans 14 amino acids. The V and J ends lost 5 bases and 5 bases, in that order; junction bases with no gene match: 6. Germline V lookup: CDR1 MGHDK, CDR2 SYGVNS. The CDR3: CASSSRDRGDEQYF. CDR3 bases: TGTGCCAGCAGTAGCCGGGACAGGGGCGACGAGCAGTACTTC.

The chain is built from TRBV15 and TRBJ2-7; TRBD1 agrees at 7 bases. The CDR3 is 17 amino acids. Germline assignment: CDR1 LNHNV and CDR2 YYDKDF (reference sequence). With 3 bases clipped from V and 4 bases from J, the junction kept 15 bases outside the gene matches. CDR3 nucleotides: TGTGCCACCAGCAGGACCGGGACAGTACCTCGGAGGTACGAGCAGTACTTC. Encoded protein: CATSRTGTVPRRYEQYF. Supplemented by reference TRBV15 and TRBJ2-7, the full variable domain reads DAMVIQNPRYQVTQFGKPVTLSCSQTLNHNVMYWYQQKSSQAPKLLFHYYDKDFNNEADTPDNFQSRRPNTSFCFLDIRSPGLGDTAMYLCATSRTGTVPRRYEQYFGPGTRLTVT.

This rearrangement joins TRBV5-1 to TRBJ1-3; no clear D gene. Germline V CDR1 and CDR2: SGHRS, YFSETQ. The V end lost 0 bases, the J end lost 0 bases, and 7 bases lay between the germline ends. The CDR3 length is 15 residues. CDR3 in amino acids: CASSLGQPSGNTIYF. The CDR3 DNA follows: TGCGCCAGCAGCTTGGGGCAGCCCTCTGGAAACACCATATATTTT. Filled out from reference TRBV5-1 and TRBJ1-3, the complete variable domain reads KAGVTQTPRYLIKTRGQQVTLSCSPISGHRSVSWYQQTPGQGLQFLFEYFSETQRNKGNFPGRFSGRQFSNSRSEMNVSTLELGDSALYLCASSLGQPSGNTIYFGEGSWLTVV.

This chain joins TRBV18 and TRBJ2-7, with no clear D. This CDR3 has 13 amino acids. The germline V and J ends were trimmed by 0 bases and 4 bases, with 7 bases remaining between them. The V gene's germline CDR1 is KGHSH and CDR2 LQKENI. The CDR3 spells CASSPPSQYEQYF. CDR3 coding DNA: TGTGCCAGCTCACCACCGTCACAGTACGAGCAGTACTTC.